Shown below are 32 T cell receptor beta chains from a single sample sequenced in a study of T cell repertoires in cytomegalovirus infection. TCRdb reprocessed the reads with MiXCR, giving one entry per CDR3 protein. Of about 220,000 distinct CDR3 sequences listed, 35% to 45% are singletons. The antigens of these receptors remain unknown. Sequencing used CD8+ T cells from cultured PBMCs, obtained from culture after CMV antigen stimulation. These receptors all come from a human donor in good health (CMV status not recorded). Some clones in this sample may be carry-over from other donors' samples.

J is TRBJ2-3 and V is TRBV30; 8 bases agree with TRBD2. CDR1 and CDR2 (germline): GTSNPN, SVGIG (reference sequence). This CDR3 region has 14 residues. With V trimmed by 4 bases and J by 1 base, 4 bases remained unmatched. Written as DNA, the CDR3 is TGTGCCTGGACAGGACTAGCTCGCACAGATACGCAGTATTTT. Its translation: CAWTGLARTDTQYF.

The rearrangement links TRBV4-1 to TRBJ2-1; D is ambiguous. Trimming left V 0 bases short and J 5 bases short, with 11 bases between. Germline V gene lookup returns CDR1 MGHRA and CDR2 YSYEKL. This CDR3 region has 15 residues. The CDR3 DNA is TGCGCCAGCAGCCAAGATCGAAGGGCGGACAATGAGCAGTTCTTC. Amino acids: CASSQDRRADNEQFF.

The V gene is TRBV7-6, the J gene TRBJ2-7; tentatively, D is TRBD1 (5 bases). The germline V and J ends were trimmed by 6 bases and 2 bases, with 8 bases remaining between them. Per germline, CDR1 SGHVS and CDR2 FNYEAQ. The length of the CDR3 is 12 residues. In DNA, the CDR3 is TGTGCCAGCAGTGTGGGGCCCTACGAGCAGTACTTC. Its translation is CASSVGPYEQYF.

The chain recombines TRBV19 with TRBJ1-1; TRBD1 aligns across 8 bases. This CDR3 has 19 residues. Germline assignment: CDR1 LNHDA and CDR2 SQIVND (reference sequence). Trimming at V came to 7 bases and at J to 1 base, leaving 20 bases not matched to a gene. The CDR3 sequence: CASIGYRHSTGEGNTEAFF. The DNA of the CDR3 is TGTGCCAGTATCGGATACAGACACTCGACAGGGGAGGGGAACACTGAAGCTTTCTTT.

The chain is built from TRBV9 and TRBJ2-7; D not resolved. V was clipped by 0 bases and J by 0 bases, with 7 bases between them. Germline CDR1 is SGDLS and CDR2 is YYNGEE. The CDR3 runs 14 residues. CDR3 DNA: TGTGCCAGCAGCGTAGAAGGTATCTCCTACGAGCAGTACTTC. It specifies CASSVEGISYEQYF.

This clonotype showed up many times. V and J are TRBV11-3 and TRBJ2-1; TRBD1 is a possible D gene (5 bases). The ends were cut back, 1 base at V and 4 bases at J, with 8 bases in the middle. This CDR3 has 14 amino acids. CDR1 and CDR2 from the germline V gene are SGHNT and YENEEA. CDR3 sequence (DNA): TGTGCCAGCAGCTTAGCCTCAGGGTACAATGAGCAGTTCTTC. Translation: CASSLASGYNEQFF. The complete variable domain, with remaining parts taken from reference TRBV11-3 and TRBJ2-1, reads EAGVVQSPRYKIIEKKQPVAFWCNPISGHNTLYWYLQNLGQGPELLIRYENEEAVDDSQLPKDRFSAERLKGVDSTLKIQPAELGDSAVYLCASSLASGYNEQFFGPGTRLTVL.

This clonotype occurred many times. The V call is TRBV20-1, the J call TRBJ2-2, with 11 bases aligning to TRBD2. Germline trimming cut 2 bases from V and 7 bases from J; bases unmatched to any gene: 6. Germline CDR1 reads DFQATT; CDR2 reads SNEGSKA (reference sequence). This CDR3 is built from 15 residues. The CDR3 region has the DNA TGCAGTGCTAGACTAGCGGGAGGACTCAGCGGGGAGCTGTTTTTT. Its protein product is CSARLAGGLSGELFF.

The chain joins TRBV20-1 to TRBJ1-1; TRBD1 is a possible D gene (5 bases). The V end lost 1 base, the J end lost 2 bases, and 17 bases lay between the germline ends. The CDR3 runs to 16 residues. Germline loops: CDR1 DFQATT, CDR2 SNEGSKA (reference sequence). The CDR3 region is CSARGWKGPGNTEAFF. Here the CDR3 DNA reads TGCAGTGCTAGAGGGTGGAAGGGGCCTGGAAACACTGAAGCTTTCTTT.

The CDR3 region has the DNA TGTGCCAGCAGCCAGGGGACTAGCGGGCCAACCGGGGAGCTGTTTTTT. This encodes CASSQGTSGPTGELFF. The chain joins TRBV3-1 to TRBJ2-2; 12 nucleotides line up with TRBD2. Germline loops: CDR1 LGHDT, CDR2 YNNKEL (reference sequence). V was clipped by 3 bases and J by 5 bases; unmatched bases: 4. This CDR3 comprises 16 residues.

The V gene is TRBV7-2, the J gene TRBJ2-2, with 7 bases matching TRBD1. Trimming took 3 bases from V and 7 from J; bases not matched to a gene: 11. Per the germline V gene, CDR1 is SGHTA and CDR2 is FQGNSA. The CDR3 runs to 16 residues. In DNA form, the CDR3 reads TGTGCCAGCAGCTTTTACAGGGGAGAACACAACGGGGAGCTGTTTTTT. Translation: CASSFYRGEHNGELFF.

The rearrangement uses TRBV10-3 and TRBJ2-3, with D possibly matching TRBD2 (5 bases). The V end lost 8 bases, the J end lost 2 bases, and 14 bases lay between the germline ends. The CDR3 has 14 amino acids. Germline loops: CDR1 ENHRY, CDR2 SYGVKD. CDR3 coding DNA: TGTGCCATCGCCCCCGACGGGAACACAGATACGCAGTATTTT. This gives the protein CAIAPDGNTDTQYF.

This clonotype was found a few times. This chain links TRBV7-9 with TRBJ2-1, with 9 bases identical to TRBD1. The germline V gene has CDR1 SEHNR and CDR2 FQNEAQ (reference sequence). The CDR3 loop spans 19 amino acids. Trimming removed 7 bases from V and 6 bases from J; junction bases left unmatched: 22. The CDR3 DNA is TGTGCCAGCACCTCCTATACCATGAAGGGACAGGGAGCGCGCAATGAGCAGTTCTTC. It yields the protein CASTSYTMKGQGARNEQFF. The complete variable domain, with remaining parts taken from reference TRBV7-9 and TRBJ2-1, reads DTGVSQNPRHKITKRGQNVTFRCDPISEHNRLYWYRQTLGQGPEFLTYFQNEAQLEKSRLLSDRFSAERPKGSFSTLEIQRTEQGDSAMYLCASTSYTMKGQGARNEQFFGPGTRLTVL.

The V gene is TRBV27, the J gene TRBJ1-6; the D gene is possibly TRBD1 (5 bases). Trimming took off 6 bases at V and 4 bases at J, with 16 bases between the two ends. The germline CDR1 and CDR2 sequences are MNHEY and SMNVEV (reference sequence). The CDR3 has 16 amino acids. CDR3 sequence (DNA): TGTGCCAGCAGCGATATGGACGGACATTATAATTCACCCCTCCACTTT. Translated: CASSDMDGHYNSPLHF.

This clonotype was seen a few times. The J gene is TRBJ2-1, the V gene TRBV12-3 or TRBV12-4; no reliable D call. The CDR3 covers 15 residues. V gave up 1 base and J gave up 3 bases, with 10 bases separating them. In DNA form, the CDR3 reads TGTGCCAGCAGTTTAGAAGGGCTAGTCTACAATGAGCAGTTCTTC. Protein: CASSLEGLVYNEQFF.

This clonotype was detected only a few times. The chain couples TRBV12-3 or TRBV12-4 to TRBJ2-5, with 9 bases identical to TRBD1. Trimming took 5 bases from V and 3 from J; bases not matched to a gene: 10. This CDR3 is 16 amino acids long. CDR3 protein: CASSHRPGTGKETQYF. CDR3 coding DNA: TGTGCCAGCAGTCACCGTCCCGGGACAGGGAAAGAGACCCAGTACTTC.

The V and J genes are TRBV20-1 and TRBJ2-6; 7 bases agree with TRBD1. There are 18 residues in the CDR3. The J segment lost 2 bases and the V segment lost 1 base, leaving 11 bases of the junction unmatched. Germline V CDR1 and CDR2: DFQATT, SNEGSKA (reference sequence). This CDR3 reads CSARGRTGEETGANVLTF. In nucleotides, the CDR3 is TGCAGTGCTAGAGGTCGTACAGGGGAAGAAACTGGGGCCAACGTCCTGACTTTC.

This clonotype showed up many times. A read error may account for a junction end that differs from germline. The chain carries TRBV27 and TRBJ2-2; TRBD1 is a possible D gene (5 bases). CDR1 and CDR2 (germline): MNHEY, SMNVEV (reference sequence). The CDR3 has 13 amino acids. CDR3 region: CASNLRGTGELFF. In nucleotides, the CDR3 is TGTGCCAGCAATTTAAGGGGTACCGGGGAGCTGTTTTTT.

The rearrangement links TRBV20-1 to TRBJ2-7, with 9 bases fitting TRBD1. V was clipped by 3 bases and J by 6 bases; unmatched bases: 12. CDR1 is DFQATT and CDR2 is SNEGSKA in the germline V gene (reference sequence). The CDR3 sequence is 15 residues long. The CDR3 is CSARGRGTGTSEQYF. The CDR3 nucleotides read TGCAGTGCTAGGGGCCGGGGGACAGGGACCTCCGAGCAGTACTTC.

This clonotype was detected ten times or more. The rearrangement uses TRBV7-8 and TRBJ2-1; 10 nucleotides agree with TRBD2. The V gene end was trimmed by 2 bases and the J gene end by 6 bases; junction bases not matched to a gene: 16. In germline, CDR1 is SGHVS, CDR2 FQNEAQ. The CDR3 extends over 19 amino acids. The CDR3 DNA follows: TGTGCCAGCAGCTTAAAGAGCGGGGGGGTCTTCGGGGTCCTCAATGAGCAGTTCTTC. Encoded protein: CASSLKSGGVFGVLNEQFF. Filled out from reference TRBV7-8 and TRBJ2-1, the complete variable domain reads GAGVSQSPRYKVAKRGQDVALRCDPISGHVSLFWYQQALGQGPEFLTYFQNEAQLDKSGLPSDRFFAERPEGSVSTLKIQRTQQEDSAVYLCASSLKSGGVFGVLNEQFFGPGTRLTVL.

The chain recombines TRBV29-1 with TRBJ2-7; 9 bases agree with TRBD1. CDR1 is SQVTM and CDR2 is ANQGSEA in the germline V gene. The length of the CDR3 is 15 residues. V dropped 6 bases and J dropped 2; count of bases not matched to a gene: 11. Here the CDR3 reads CSVATGQGFPYEQYF. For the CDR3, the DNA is TGCAGCGTCGCCACCGGACAGGGGTTTCCCTACGAGCAGTACTTC.

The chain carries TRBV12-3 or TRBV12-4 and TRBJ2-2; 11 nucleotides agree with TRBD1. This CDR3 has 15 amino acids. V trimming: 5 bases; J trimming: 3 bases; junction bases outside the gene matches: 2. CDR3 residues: CASSRTGGYTGELFF. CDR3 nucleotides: TGTGCCAGCAGTCGGACAGGGGGCTACACCGGGGAGCTGTTTTTT.

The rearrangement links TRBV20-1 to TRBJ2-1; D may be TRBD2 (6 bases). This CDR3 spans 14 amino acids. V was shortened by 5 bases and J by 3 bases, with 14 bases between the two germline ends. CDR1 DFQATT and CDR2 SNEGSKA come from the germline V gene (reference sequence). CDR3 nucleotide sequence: TGCAGTGCTCCTGGGGCGGGACTCTACAATGAGCAGTTCTTC. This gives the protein CSAPGAGLYNEQFF.

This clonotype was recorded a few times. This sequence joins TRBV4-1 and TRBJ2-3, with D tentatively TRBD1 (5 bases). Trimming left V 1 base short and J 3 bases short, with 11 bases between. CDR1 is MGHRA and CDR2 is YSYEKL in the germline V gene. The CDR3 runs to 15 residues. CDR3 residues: CASSQGVGATDTQYF. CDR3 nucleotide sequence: TGCGCCAGCAGCCAAGGAGTAGGGGCAACAGATACGCAGTATTTT.

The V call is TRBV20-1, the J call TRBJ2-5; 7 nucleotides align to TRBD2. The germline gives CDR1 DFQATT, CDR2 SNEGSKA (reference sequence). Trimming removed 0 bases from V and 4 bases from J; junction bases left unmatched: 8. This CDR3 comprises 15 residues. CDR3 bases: TGCAGTGCTAGAGATGCGGGAGTAGGTCCAGAGACCCAGTACTTC. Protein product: CSARDAGVGPETQYF.

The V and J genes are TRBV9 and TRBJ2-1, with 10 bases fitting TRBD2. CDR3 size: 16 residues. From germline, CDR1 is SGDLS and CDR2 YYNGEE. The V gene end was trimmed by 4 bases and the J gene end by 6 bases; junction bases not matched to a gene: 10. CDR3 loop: CASSPQGTSVRNEQFF. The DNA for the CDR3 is TGTGCCAGCAGCCCGCAGGGGACTAGCGTCCGCAATGAGCAGTTCTTC.

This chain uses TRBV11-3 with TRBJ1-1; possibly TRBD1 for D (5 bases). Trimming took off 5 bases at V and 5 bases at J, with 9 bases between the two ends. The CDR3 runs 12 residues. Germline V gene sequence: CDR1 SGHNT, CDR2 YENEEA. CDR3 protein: CASSPGRTEAFF. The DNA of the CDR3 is TGTGCCAGCAGCCCGGGACGGACTGAAGCTTTCTTT.

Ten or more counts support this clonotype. CDR3 region: CASMGGGAPSNQPQHF. CDR3 sequence (DNA): TGTGCCAGCATGGGAGGCGGGGCGCCGAGCAATCAGCCCCAGCATTTT. The V gene is TRBV6-2 or TRBV6-3, the J gene TRBJ1-5; weak D call: TRBD1 (5 bases). The V end lost 7 bases, the J end lost 1 base, and 17 bases lay between the germline ends. The germline V gene encodes CDR1 MNHEY and CDR2 SVGEGT. There are 16 residues in the CDR3.

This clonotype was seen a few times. CDR3 sequence: CASSPAYNEQFF. CDR3 nucleotides: TGTGCCAGCAGCCCGGCGTACAATGAGCAGTTCTTC. The J gene is TRBJ2-1, the V gene TRBV6-6; unclear D gene. Trimming pared 6 bases from V and 4 bases from J, leaving 7 bases between. This CDR3 has 12 residues. CDR1 and CDR2 (germline): MNHNY, SVGAGI (reference sequence).

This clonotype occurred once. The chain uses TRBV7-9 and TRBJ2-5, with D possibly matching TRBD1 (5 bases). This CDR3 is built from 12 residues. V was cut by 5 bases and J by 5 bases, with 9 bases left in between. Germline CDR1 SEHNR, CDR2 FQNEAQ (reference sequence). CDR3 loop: CASSRRAETQYF. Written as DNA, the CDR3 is TGTGCCAGCAGCCGCAGGGCGGAGACCCAGTACTTC.

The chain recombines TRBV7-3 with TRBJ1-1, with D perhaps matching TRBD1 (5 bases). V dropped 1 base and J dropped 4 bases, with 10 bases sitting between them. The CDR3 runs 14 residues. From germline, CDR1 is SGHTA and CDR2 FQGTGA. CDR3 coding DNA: TGTGCCAGCAGCTTAAATGGGGCGGGCACTGAAGCTTTCTTT. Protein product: CASSLNGAGTEAFF. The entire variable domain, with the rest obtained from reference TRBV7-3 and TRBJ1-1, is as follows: GAGVSQTPSNKVTEKGKYVELRCDPISGHTALYWYRQSLGQGPEFLIYFQGTGAADDSGLPNDRFFAVRPEGSVSTLKIQRTERGDSAVYLCASSLNGAGTEAFFGQGTRLTVV.

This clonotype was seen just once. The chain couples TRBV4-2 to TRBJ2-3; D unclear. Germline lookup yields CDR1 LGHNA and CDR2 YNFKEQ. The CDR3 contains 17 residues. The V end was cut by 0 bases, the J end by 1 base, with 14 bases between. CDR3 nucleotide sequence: TGTGCCAGCAGCCAAGATAAGGCTGTAAAGGGCACAGATACGCAGTATTTT. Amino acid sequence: CASSQDKAVKGTDTQYF.

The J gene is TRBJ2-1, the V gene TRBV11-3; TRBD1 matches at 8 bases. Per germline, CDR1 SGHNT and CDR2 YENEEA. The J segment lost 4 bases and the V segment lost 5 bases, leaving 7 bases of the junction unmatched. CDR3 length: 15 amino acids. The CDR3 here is CASSQDREGYNEQFF. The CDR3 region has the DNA TGTGCCAGCAGCCAGGACAGGGAAGGTTACAATGAGCAGTTCTTC.